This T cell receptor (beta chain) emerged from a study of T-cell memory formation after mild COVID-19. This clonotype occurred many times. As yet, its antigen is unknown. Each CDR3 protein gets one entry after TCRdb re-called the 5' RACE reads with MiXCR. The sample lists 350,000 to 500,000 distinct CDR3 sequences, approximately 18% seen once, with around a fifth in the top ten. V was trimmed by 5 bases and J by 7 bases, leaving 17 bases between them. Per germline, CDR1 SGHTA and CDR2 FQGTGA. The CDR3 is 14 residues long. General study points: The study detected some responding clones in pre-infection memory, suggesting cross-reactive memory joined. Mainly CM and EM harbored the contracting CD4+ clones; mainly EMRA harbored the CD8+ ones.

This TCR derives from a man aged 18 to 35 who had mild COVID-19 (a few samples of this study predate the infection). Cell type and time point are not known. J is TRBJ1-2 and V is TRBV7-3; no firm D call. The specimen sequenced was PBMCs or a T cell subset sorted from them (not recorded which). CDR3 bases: TGTGCCAGCAGCCCCACGGGGTTCGGTCTTGGCTACACCTTC. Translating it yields CASSPTGFGLGYTF.